This TCR beta chain comes out of a study of blood T cell repertoires in COVID-19. Germline CDR1 is SGHNT and CDR2 is YENEEA. With V trimmed by 5 bases and J by 3 bases, 8 bases remained unmatched. This CDR3 is built from 17 residues. Sequencing was performed with immunoSEQ multiplex PCR; in TCRdb, only in-frame clones are kept and a portion is missing. This sample has some 59,000 clones; 80% to 85% occur once, and the top ten carry around 21%. The receptor's source is a man aged 25 to 45 with COVID-19, enrolled during active disease. The sequenced sample was peripheral blood. The genes are TRBV11-3 and TRBJ2-7, with 15 bases matching TRBD2. The CDR3 here is CASSPGLAGGKGYEQYF. The DNA for the CDR3 is TGTGCCAGCAGCCCGGGACTAGCGGGAGGAAAGGGCTACGAGCAGTACTTC.